Listed below are T cell receptor beta chains from one sample, sequenced in a study of blood T cell repertoires in COVID-19. This table comes from immunoSEQ multiplex PCR, and its TCRdb copy is limited to in-frame clones, with some not included. The sample consists of approximately 400,000 clones, 70% to 90% of them appearing once. Sequences were obtained from PBMCs or T cells enriched from blood (not recorded which). The source is a man aged 30-40 years who had recovered from COVID-19. The CDR3 runs from the conserved cysteine through the conserved F or W. A D gene is named only where the DNA matches it firmly. Clone size is stated in some rows and not others, as once, few, many or a class when expanded.

v_gene	len	d_gene	j_gene	abundance	CDR3aa	CDR3nt
TRBV5-5	16	-	TRBJ1-5	-	CASSLVGGTQNQPQHF	TGTGCCAGCAGCTTGGTTGGGGGGACCCAAAATCAGCCCCAGCATTTT
TRBV2	16	-	TRBJ2-7	-	CASSELGTASSYEQYF	TGTGCCAGCAGTGAACTGGGGACTGCCAGCTCCTACGAGCAGTACTTC
TRBV12-5	17	TRBD2	TRBJ2-1	-	CASGGNPSGGLSNEQFF	TGTGCTAGTGGTGGCAACCCCAGCGGGGGCCTTTCGAATGAGCAGTTCTTC
TRBV4-1	17	-	TRBJ2-4	-	CASSGSRGRGAKNIQYF	TGCGCCAGCAGCGGAAGCAGGGGAAGAGGAGCCAAAAACATTCAGTACTTC
TRBV6-4	13	TRBD1	TRBJ1-6	-	CASGGTGDSPLHF	TGTGCCAGCGGAGGGACAGGGGACTCACCCCTCCACTTT
TRBV4-1	13	-	TRBJ2-7	-	CASSQGDSYEQYF	TGCGCCAGCAGCCAAGGCGACTCCTACGAGCAGTACTTC
TRBV5-1	17	-	TRBJ2-7	-	CASSLHLRGESSYEQYF	TGCGCCAGCAGCTTGCACCTCAGGGGCGAGAGCTCCTACGAGCAGTACTTC
TRBV6-2/TRBV6-3	16	-	TRBJ1-3	once	CASSYSAGKTGNTIYF	TGTGCCAGCAGTTACTCGGCGGGGAAAACTGGAAACACCATATATTTT
TRBV4-2	17	-	TRBJ2-3	-	CASSQVLVPGEWDTQYF	TGTGCCAGCAGCCAAGTCCTTGTCCCGGGGGAGTGGGATACGCAGTATTTT
TRBV2	12	TRBD1	TRBJ1-2	-	CASSDRDRVRDF	TGTGCCAGCAGTGATCGGGACAGGGTGCGGGACTTC
TRBV5-4	11	-	TRBJ1-6	-	CASSRGSSLHF	TGTGCCAGCAGCCGAGGTTCGTCCCTCCACTTT
TRBV7-2	14	-	TRBJ2-1	-	CASSLEVARNEQFF	TGTGCCAGCAGCTTAGAGGTAGCCCGGAATGAGCAGTTCTTC
TRBV6-5	14	TRBD1	TRBJ1-3	-	CASRTGSAGNTIYF	TGTGCCAGCAGGACAGGGAGCGCTGGAAACACCATATATTTT
TRBV7-9	14	-	TRBJ1-5	-	CASSLPGGNQPQHF	TGTGCCAGCAGCTTACCAGGGGGCAATCAGCCCCAGCATTTT
TRBV7-9	12	-	TRBJ1-1	-	CATSRVDTEAFF	TGTGCCACCTCGCGGGTCGACACTGAAGCTTTCTTT
TRBV19	13	-	TRBJ1-1	-	CASSSGVDTEAFF	TGTGCCAGTAGTTCCGGAGTAGACACTGAAGCTTTCTTT
TRBV7-9	14	-	TRBJ1-5	-	CASSFGQGNQPQHF	TGTGCCAGCAGCTTCGGTCAGGGCAATCAGCCCCAGCATTTT
TRBV20-1	13	-	TRBJ1-2	-	CSASAGEIYGYTF	TGCAGTGCTAGTGCAGGGGAGATATATGGCTACACCTTC
TRBV2	12	TRBD1	TRBJ2-4	once	CASRTGGNIQYF	TGTGCCAGCAGGACAGGGGGAAACATTCAGTACTTC
TRBV5-8	15	-	TRBJ1-3	-	CASSLHQGPGNTIYF	TGTGCCAGCAGCTTGCATCAGGGGCCGGGAAACACCATATATTTT
TRBV5-1	14	-	TRBJ2-3	-	CASMGGRTTDTQYF	TGCGCCAGCATGGGGGGGCGAACCACAGATACGCAGTATTTT
TRBV15	15	-	TRBJ2-6	few	CATSSDSSGANVLTF	TGTGCCACCAGCAGTGACAGCTCTGGGGCCAACGTCCTGACTTTC
TRBV4-2	14	TRBD1	TRBJ2-5	-	CASSQDRGLETQYF	TGTGCCAGCAGCCAAGATAGGGGGCTGGAGACCCAGTACTTC
TRBV2	13	-	TRBJ1-5	-	CASSEGRGQPQHF	TGTGCCAGCAGTGAGGGTAGGGGTCAGCCCCAGCATTTT
TRBV12-5	14	-	TRBJ1-5	once	CASGSGGGNQPQHF	TGTGCTAGTGGTTCCGGGGGAGGTAATCAGCCCCAGCATTTT
TRBV3-1/TRBV3-2	15	TRBD1	TRBJ1-3	-	CASSLDPGQRDTIYF	TGTGCCAGCAGCCTTGACCCGGGACAGCGGGACACCATATATTTT
TRBV2	15	-	TRBJ1-2	-	CASNGRGLVSDGYTF	TGTGCCAGCAATGGGAGGGGGTTAGTATCCGATGGCTACACCTTC
TRBV5-1	16	-	TRBJ1-6	few	CASSLIGQGDNSPLHF	TGCGCCAGCAGCTTGATTGGGCAGGGCGATAATTCACCCCTCCACTTT
TRBV3-1/TRBV3-2	17	TRBD2	TRBJ2-5	-	CASSLGLAGVQLETQYF	TGTGCCAGCAGCTTGGGACTAGCGGGGGTTCAGTTGGAGACCCAGTACTTC
TRBV5-1	13	-	TRBJ1-1	-	CASSLNYNTEAFF	TGCGCCAGCAGCCTTAATTATAACACTGAAGCTTTCTTT
TRBV6-5	12	-	TRBJ2-7	-	CASSYRGREQYF	TGTGCCAGCAGTTACAGGGGGAGAGAGCAGTACTTC
TRBV18	19	-	TRBJ2-7	-	CASSERVARRADSSYEQYF	TGTGCCAGCTCCGAAAGAGTAGCTCGTAGAGCTGACAGCTCCTACGAGCAGTACTTC
TRBV19	15	TRBD1	TRBJ1-2	-	CASSISLDRVGGYTF	TGTGCCAGTAGTATATCCCTAGACAGGGTTGGCGGCTACACCTTC
TRBV6-5	14	-	TRBJ1-6	-	CASSPQGVSSPLHF	TGTGCCAGCAGTCCACAGGGCGTCAGTTCACCCCTCCACTTT
TRBV6-2/TRBV6-3	14	-	TRBJ1-1	-	CASSHLGGNTEAFF	TGTGCCAGCAGTCACCTAGGGGGGAACACTGAAGCTTTCTTT
TRBV9	14	TRBD1	TRBJ1-2	-	CASSGQGGYYGYTF	TGTGCCAGCAGTGGACAGGGCGGCTACTATGGCTACACCTTC
TRBV20-1	11	-	TRBJ1-1	-	CSARAGTEAFF	TGCAGTGCTAGGGCGGGCACTGAAGCTTTCTTT
TRBV2	12	-	TRBJ2-5	-	CASPVSGETQYF	TGTGCCAGCCCCGTTTCAGGGGAGACCCAGTACTTC
TRBV5-1	13	-	TRBJ2-1	-	CASSGQTDNEQFF	TGCGCCAGCAGCGGGCAGACCGACAATGAGCAGTTCTTC
TRBV27	15	TRBD1	TRBJ1-5	once	CASSRGNRGSQPQHF	TGTGCCAGCAGCCGTGGGAACAGGGGAAGTCAGCCCCAGCATTTT
TRBV19	16	TRBD1	TRBJ1-2	-	CASSIRTGKLIYGYTF	TGTGCCAGTAGTATCCGGACAGGGAAGTTGATCTATGGCTACACCTTC
TRBV21-1	13	-	TRBJ2-7	few	CASSKERGYEQYF	TGTGCCAGCAGCAAAGAACGGGGTTACGAGCAGTACTTC
TRBV20-1	11	-	TRBJ1-2	-	CSARESYGYTF	TGCAGTGCTAGGGAGTCATACGGCTACACCTTC
TRBV27	13	-	TRBJ1-2	-	CASTTQSGFGYTF	TGTGCCAGCACCACGCAATCAGGGTTCGGCTACACCTTC
TRBV4-1	15	TRBD2	TRBJ2-1	-	CASSRLAGAYNEQFF	TGCGCCAGCAGCCGCCTAGCGGGGGCCTACAATGAGCAGTTCTTC
TRBV4-2	12	-	TRBJ1-2	-	CASSQEQRGYTF	TGTGCCAGCAGCCAAGAGCAGCGTGGCTACACCTTC
TRBV27	16	-	TRBJ2-4	-	CASMGLYQGDKNIQYF	TGTGCCAGCATGGGACTTTATCAGGGGGACAAAAACATTCAGTACTTC
TRBV30	14	-	TRBJ1-1	-	CAWSVSGVTTEAFF	TGTGCCTGGAGTGTATCAGGGGTTACCACTGAAGCTTTCTTT
TRBV7-9	13	-	TRBJ1-2	once	CASSLEGFYGYTF	TGTGCCAGCAGCTTAGAGGGGTTCTATGGCTACACCTTC
TRBV7-6	13	-	TRBJ2-3	-	CASSYRGTDTQYF	TGTGCCAGCAGCTACAGGGGCACAGATACGCAGTATTTT
TRBV6-1	12	-	TRBJ2-7	-	CASSEVLYEQYF	TGTGCCAGCAGTGAAGTCCTCTACGAGCAGTACTTC
TRBV10-1	14	TRBD1	TRBJ2-7	-	CASSGPIPGGEQYF	TGCGCCAGCAGTGGGCCTATCCCAGGGGGAGAGCAGTACTTC
TRBV5-6	11	-	TRBJ1-2	-	CASSLGQRDTF	TGTGCCAGCAGCTTGGGACAGCGCGACACCTTC
TRBV7-6	14	TRBD1	TRBJ1-4	-	CASSQGQPNEKLFF	TGTGCCAGCAGTCAGGGACAGCCAAATGAAAAACTGTTTTTT